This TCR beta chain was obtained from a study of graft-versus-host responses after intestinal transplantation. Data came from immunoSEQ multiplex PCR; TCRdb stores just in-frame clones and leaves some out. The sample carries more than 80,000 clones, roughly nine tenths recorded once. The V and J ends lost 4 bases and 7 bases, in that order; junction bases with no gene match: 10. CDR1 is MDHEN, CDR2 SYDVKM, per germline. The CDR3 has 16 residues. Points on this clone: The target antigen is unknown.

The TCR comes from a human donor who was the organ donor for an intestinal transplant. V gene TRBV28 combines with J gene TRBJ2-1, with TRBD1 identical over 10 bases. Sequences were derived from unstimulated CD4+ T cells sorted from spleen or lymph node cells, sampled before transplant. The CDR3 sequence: CASSSQGDRGGNEQFF. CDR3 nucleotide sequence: TGTGCCAGCAGTTCTCAAGGGGACAGGGGTGGGAATGAGCAGTTCTTC.